This T cell receptor beta chain comes out of a study of blood T cell repertoires in COVID-19. Study as a whole: The United States, Italy and Spain were the sources of the acute and convalescent COVID-19 samples.

TCRdb's table, derived via immunoSEQ multiplex PCR, lists solely in-frame clones and lacks some. The sample shows tens of thousands of clones, roughly four fifths of them seen only once. There are 14 residues in the CDR3. V was shortened by 3 bases and J by 6 bases, with 14 bases between the two germline ends. Germline-derived CDR1 and CDR2 are SEHNR and FQNEAQ (reference sequence). There are a few counts of this clone. The V call is TRBV7-9, the J call TRBJ1-1; D might be TRBD1 (5 bases). This receptor was taken from a middle-aged man with acute or convalescent COVID-19. Sequenced sample: peripheral blood. This chain's CDR3 is CASSFQEGLAEAFF. As DNA, the CDR3 is TGTGCCAGCAGCTTTCAGGAGGGGCTGGCTGAAGCTTTCTTT.